Listed below are T cell receptor beta chains from one sample, sequenced in a study of control samples from healthy donors and cancer patients. The repertoire was sequenced with immunoSEQ multiplex PCR; TCRdb's copy has only in-frame clones and lacks some. The sample lists about 140,000 clones, under 95% occurring once. Sequenced material: blood. These receptors came from a man between 35 and 55 years old in good health. The CDR3 runs from the conserved cysteine through the conserved F or W. D genes are given only for firm matches. Rows give clone size only sometimes, using once, few, many, or a class for an expanded clone.

V gene	J gene	clone size	CDR3 length	D gene	CDR3 protein	CDR3 DNA
TRBV5-1	TRBJ2-1	NA	13	NA	CASSTQQNNEQFF	TGCGCCAGCAGTACACAGCAGAACAATGAGCAGTTCTTC
TRBV4-3	TRBJ1-1	NA	14	NA	CASSWDLLNTEAFF	TGCGCCAGCTCCTGGGACCTTTTAAACACTGAAGCTTTCTTT
TRBV7-8	TRBJ1-2	NA	13	NA	CASSLVGGYGYTF	TGTGCCAGCAGCTTAGTCGGGGGGTATGGCTACACCTTC
TRBV3-1/TRBV3-2	TRBJ1-2	NA	16	TRBD1	CASSQGLGTGGYGYTF	TGTGCCAGCAGCCAAGGGCTCGGGACAGGGGGCTATGGCTACACCTTC
TRBV19	TRBJ1-2	once	13	NA	CASSAAELYGYTF	TGTGCCAGTAGTGCGGCGGAACTCTATGGCTACACCTTC
TRBV7-9	TRBJ2-1	NA	15	NA	CASSVSGGNYNEQFF	TGTGCCAGCAGCGTTTCGGGGGGCAATTACAATGAGCAGTTCTTC
TRBV5-8	TRBJ1-5	NA	17	NA	CASSAGGTPNSNQPQHF	TGTGCCAGCAGCGCGGGGGGGACACCCAATAGCAATCAGCCCCAGCATTTT
TRBV3-1/TRBV3-2	TRBJ1-6	NA	16	TRBD1	CASSHRLQGSNSPLHF	TGTGCCAGCAGCCACCGTCTACAGGGGAGTAATTCACCCCTCCACTTT
TRBV7-8	TRBJ1-5	NA	18	TRBD1	CASSFGQGNLYSNQPQHF	TGTGCCAGCAGCTTCGGACAGGGGAACCTTTATAGCAATCAGCCCCAGCATTTT
TRBV7-9	TRBJ2-7	once	15	TRBD1	CASSSTGVSSYEQYF	TGTGCCAGCAGCTCGACAGGGGTTAGCTCCTACGAGCAGTACTTC
TRBV12-3/TRBV12-4	TRBJ1-4	NA	13	NA	CASSLGGNEKLFF	TGTGCCAGTTCTCTAGGGGGTAATGAAAAACTGTTTTTT
TRBV15	TRBJ1-3	NA	16	NA	CATSRDPEVSGNTIYF	TGTGCCACCAGCAGAGATCCCGAAGTCTCTGGAAACACCATATATTTT
TRBV5-1	TRBJ1-4	NA	13	NA	CASSSMFNEKLFF	TGCGCCAGCAGCTCGATGTTTAATGAAAAACTGTTTTTT
TRBV2	TRBJ2-4	NA	17	TRBD1	CASSDPGDRGGKNIQYF	TGTGCCAGCAGTGACCCGGGGGACAGGGGAGGCAAAAACATTCAGTACTTC
TRBV5-4	TRBJ1-1	NA	14	NA	CASSGDRMNTEAFF	TGTGCCAGCAGCGGGGACCGGATGAACACTGAAGCTTTCTTT
TRBV2	TRBJ1-4	few	16	NA	CASSAFEGNLHEKLFF	TGTGCCAGCAGTGCTTTCGAGGGGAACCTACATGAAAAACTGTTTTTT
TRBV4-1	TRBJ1-5	NA	15	NA	CASSQDRYSNQPQHF	TGCGCCAGCAGCCAAGACAGATATAGCAATCAGCCCCAGCATTTT
TRBV19	TRBJ2-5	once	14	NA	CASSIAGVQETQYF	TGTGCCAGTAGTATAGCGGGAGTACAAGAGACCCAGTACTTC
TRBV28	TRBJ2-5	NA	10	NA	CASSRGTQYF	TGTGCCAGCAGCCGGGGGACCCAGTACTTC
TRBV5-1	TRBJ2-7	NA	12	NA	CASSLEGGEQYF	TGCGCCAGCAGCCTGGAGGGCGGCGAGCAGTACTTC
TRBV29-1	TRBJ2-1	NA	16	TRBD2	CSVEVPSGGPYNEQFF	TGCAGCGTTGAGGTACCTAGCGGGGGCCCGTACAATGAGCAGTTCTTC
TRBV19	TRBJ1-5	NA	13	TRBD1	CASSISTGTDQHF	TGTGCCAGTAGTATATCCACCGGGACAGACCAGCATTTT
TRBV28	TRBJ2-7	NA	13	NA	CASLKRGLYEQYF	TGTGCCAGCCTTAAACGGGGACTCTACGAGCAGTACTTC
TRBV11-2	TRBJ2-7	NA	15	TRBD1	CASSLAGTGRYEQYF	TGTGCCAGCAGCTTAGCCGGGACAGGGAGATACGAGCAGTACTTC